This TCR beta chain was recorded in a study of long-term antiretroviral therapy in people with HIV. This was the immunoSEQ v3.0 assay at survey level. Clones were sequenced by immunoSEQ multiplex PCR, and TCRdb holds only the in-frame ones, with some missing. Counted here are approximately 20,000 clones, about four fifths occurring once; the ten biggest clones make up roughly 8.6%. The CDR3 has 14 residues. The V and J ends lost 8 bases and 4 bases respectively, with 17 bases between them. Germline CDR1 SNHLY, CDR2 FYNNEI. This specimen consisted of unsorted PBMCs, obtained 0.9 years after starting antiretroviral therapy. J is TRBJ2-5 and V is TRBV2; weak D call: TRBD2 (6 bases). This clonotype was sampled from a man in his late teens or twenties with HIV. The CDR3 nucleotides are TGTGCCAGCCTCTACATGGGAGGTAGAGAGACCCAGTACTTC. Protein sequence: CASLYMGGRETQYF.